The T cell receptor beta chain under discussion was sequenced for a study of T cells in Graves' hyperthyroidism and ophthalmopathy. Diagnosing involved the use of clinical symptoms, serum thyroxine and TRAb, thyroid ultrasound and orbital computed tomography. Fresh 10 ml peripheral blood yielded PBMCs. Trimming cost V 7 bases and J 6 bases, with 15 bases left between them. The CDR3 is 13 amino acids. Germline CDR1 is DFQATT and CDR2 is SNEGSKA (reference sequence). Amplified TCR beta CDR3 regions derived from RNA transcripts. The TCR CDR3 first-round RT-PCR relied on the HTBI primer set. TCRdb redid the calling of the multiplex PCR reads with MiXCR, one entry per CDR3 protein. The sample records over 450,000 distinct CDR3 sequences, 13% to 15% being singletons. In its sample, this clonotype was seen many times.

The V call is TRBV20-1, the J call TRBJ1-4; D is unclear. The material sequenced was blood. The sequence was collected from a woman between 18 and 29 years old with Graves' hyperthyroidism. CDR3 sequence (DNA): TGCAGTGTTGGGCGGACGGCTCATGAAAAACTGTTTTTT. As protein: CSVGRTAHEKLFF.